This is a list of T cell receptor beta chains from one sample in a study of blood T cell repertoires in COVID-19. Repertoires were generated with immunoSEQ multiplex PCR, while TCRdb's copy carries only in-frame clones and drops some. This table holds about 200,000 clones, about nine tenths found once. The sample taken for sequencing was peripheral blood. The receptors come from a man younger than 35 with active or convalescent COVID-19. The CDR3 runs from the conserved cysteine through the conserved F or W. The D gene is left open where the match is weak. Clone size is given for some rows only: seen once, a few or many times, or a class if the clone is expanded.

D gene: NA
V gene: TRBV4-1
J gene: TRBJ2-1
clone size: NA
CDR3 DNA: TGCGCCAGCAGCCAAAACAACCAAAACAATGAGCAGTTCTTC
CDR3 protein: CASSQNNQNNEQFF

D gene: TRBD1
V gene: TRBV6-5
J gene: TRBJ2-5
clone size: NA
CDR3 DNA: TGTGCCAGCAACCGGGACAGGGGGTACCAAGAGACCCAGTACTTC
CDR3 protein: CASNRDRGYQETQYF

D gene: TRBD2
V gene: TRBV6-4
J gene: TRBJ2-3
clone size: NA
CDR3 DNA: TGTGCCAGCAGTGAGGGGGGGTCGAATACGCAGTATTTT
CDR3 protein: CASSEGGSNTQYF

D gene: TRBD2
V gene: TRBV9
J gene: TRBJ2-3
clone size: NA
CDR3 DNA: TGTGCCAGCAGCGTTAGCGGGAGTTTAACAGATACGCAGTATTTT
CDR3 protein: CASSVSGSLTDTQYF

D gene: TRBD1
V gene: TRBV4-2
J gene: TRBJ1-3
clone size: NA
CDR3 DNA: TGTGCCAGCAGCCAAGAGCCTAGGACAGGGGGAAACACCATATATTTT
CDR3 protein: CASSQEPRTGGNTIYF

D gene: TRBD1
V gene: TRBV5-6
J gene: TRBJ1-1
clone size: NA
CDR3 DNA: TGTGCCAGCAGCCCACCCACGGGACAGGGCTTTGTCCACACTGAAGCTTTCTTT
CDR3 protein: CASSPPTGQGFVHTEAFF

D gene: NA
V gene: TRBV27
J gene: TRBJ1-1
clone size: NA
CDR3 DNA: TGTGCCAGCAGTACTTCAGACAGGAACACTGAAGCTTTCTTT
CDR3 protein: CASSTSDRNTEAFF

D gene: TRBD2
V gene: TRBV4-1
J gene: TRBJ2-2
clone size: NA
CDR3 DNA: TGCGCCAGCAAGGAGCGGGGCGTCACCGGGGAGCTGTTTTTT
CDR3 protein: CASKERGVTGELFF

D gene: TRBD1
V gene: TRBV19
J gene: TRBJ1-2
clone size: NA
CDR3 DNA: TGTGCCAGTAGCACAGGGGAGTATGGCTACACCTTC
CDR3 protein: CASSTGEYGYTF

D gene: TRBD2
V gene: TRBV5-1
J gene: TRBJ2-1
clone size: NA
CDR3 DNA: TGCGCCAGCAGCCCCTTGGCGGGAGGGGGGTACAATGAGCAGTTCTTC
CDR3 protein: CASSPLAGGGYNEQFF

D gene: NA
V gene: TRBV12-3/TRBV12-4
J gene: TRBJ2-3
clone size: NA
CDR3 DNA: TGTGCCAGCAATCCCGGTTTAGATACGCAGTATTTT
CDR3 protein: CASNPGLDTQYF

D gene: NA
V gene: TRBV5-6
J gene: TRBJ1-5
clone size: NA
CDR3 DNA: TGTGCCAGCAGCTTGGGGCGGCTCAATCAGCCCCAGCATTTT
CDR3 protein: CASSLGRLNQPQHF

D gene: NA
V gene: TRBV10-2
J gene: TRBJ1-2
clone size: NA
CDR3 DNA: TGCGCCAGCAGCGGGAACCCAGGAGGCTATGGCTACACCTTC
CDR3 protein: CASSGNPGGYGYTF

D gene: NA
V gene: TRBV6-2/TRBV6-3
J gene: TRBJ1-1
clone size: NA
CDR3 DNA: TGTGCCAGCAGTTACCGACCAGGGGCGAGGAACACTGAAGCTTTCTTT
CDR3 protein: CASSYRPGARNTEAFF

D gene: NA
V gene: TRBV5-4
J gene: TRBJ2-7
clone size: NA
CDR3 DNA: TGTGCCAGCAGCTTGGACTCCGCTAGCTCCTACGAGCAGTACTTC
CDR3 protein: CASSLDSASSYEQYF

D gene: NA
V gene: TRBV12-5
J gene: TRBJ2-3
clone size: NA
CDR3 DNA: TGTGCGACAGCTATAGCAGATACGCAGTATTTT
CDR3 protein: CATAIADTQYF

D gene: NA
V gene: TRBV18
J gene: TRBJ2-1
clone size: NA
CDR3 DNA: TGTGCCAGCTCACCACTAGCGGTTAATGAGCAGTTCTTC
CDR3 protein: CASSPLAVNEQFF

D gene: NA
V gene: TRBV2
J gene: TRBJ1-4
clone size: NA
CDR3 DNA: TGTGCCAGCAGTGAGGCAGGGGCGTACCTTGAAAAACTGTTTTTT
CDR3 protein: CASSEAGAYLEKLFF

D gene: TRBD2
V gene: TRBV11-3
J gene: TRBJ2-1
clone size: NA
CDR3 DNA: TGTGCCAGCAGCACCCACGGGGGGGCTTACAATGAGCAGTTCTTC
CDR3 protein: CASSTHGGAYNEQFF

D gene: NA
V gene: TRBV6-5
J gene: TRBJ1-4
clone size: NA
CDR3 DNA: TGTGCCAGCAGTACCCCCGGTAGCGCTAATGAAAAACTGTTTTTT
CDR3 protein: CASSTPGSANEKLFF

D gene: TRBD1
V gene: TRBV19
J gene: TRBJ1-1
clone size: NA
CDR3 DNA: TGTGCCAGTAGTCAAGGACAGGGACGGCCCCCAGAAGCTTTCTTT
CDR3 protein: CASSQGQGRPPEAFF

D gene: NA
V gene: TRBV30
J gene: TRBJ1-6
clone size: once
CDR3 DNA: TGTGCCTGGAGGACAGAAATGCGGTATTCACCCCTCCACTTT
CDR3 protein: CAWRTEMRYSPLHF

D gene: TRBD2
V gene: TRBV6-5
J gene: TRBJ2-5
clone size: NA
CDR3 DNA: TGTGCCAGCAGGCGGGGACTAGCTGGGACCCAGTACTTC
CDR3 protein: CASRRGLAGTQYF

D gene: TRBD1
V gene: TRBV4-1
J gene: TRBJ1-5
clone size: NA
CDR3 DNA: TGCGCCAGCAGCCGAGGACAGGGGGGGGACAATCAGCCCCAGCATTTT
CDR3 protein: CASSRGQGGDNQPQHF

D gene: NA
V gene: TRBV12-3/TRBV12-4
J gene: TRBJ1-2
clone size: NA
CDR3 DNA: TGTGCCAGCAGCCTATTTCCGGGGAGAGGCTACACCTTC
CDR3 protein: CASSLFPGRGYTF

D gene: NA
V gene: TRBV19
J gene: TRBJ2-7
clone size: NA
CDR3 DNA: TGTGCCAGTAGTCCCCAGGGGTTTAGCTCCTACGAGCAGTACTTC
CDR3 protein: CASSPQGFSSYEQYF

D gene: NA
V gene: TRBV2
J gene: TRBJ2-7
clone size: NA
CDR3 DNA: TGTGCCAGCAGTCCGGACAGCAGCTCCTACGAGCAGTACTTC
CDR3 protein: CASSPDSSSYEQYF

D gene: NA
V gene: TRBV28
J gene: TRBJ1-4
clone size: many
CDR3 DNA: TGTGCCAGCAGTTTGAGGGCTAATGAAAAACTGTTTTTT
CDR3 protein: CASSLRANEKLFF

D gene: NA
V gene: TRBV29-1
J gene: TRBJ1-5
clone size: NA
CDR3 DNA: TGCAGCGTAGGGGAGGGCGATCAGCCCCAGCATTTT
CDR3 protein: CSVGEGDQPQHF

D gene: NA
V gene: TRBV19
J gene: TRBJ1-1
clone size: NA
CDR3 DNA: TGTGCCAGTAGAGAACCGGGCCGGGGGAGTACTGAAGCTTTCTTT
CDR3 protein: CASREPGRGSTEAFF

D gene: NA
V gene: TRBV19
J gene: TRBJ2-3
clone size: NA
CDR3 DNA: TGTGCCAGTAGCCACTCGATGGATACGCAGTATTTT
CDR3 protein: CASSHSMDTQYF

D gene: TRBD1
V gene: TRBV19
J gene: TRBJ1-2
clone size: NA
CDR3 DNA: TGTGCCAGTAGTATTGACAGGGAGGCTGGCTACACCTTC
CDR3 protein: CASSIDREAGYTF

D gene: NA
V gene: TRBV27
J gene: TRBJ1-2
clone size: NA
CDR3 DNA: TGTGCCAGCAGTCCCCGCCGGGATTGGTATGGCTACACCTTC
CDR3 protein: CASSPRRDWYGYTF

D gene: NA
V gene: TRBV7-2
J gene: TRBJ1-5
clone size: NA
CDR3 DNA: TGTGCCAGCAGCACTGCTACTAGCAATCAGCCCCAGCATTTT
CDR3 protein: CASSTATSNQPQHF

D gene: NA
V gene: TRBV5-4
J gene: TRBJ2-3
clone size: NA
CDR3 DNA: TGTGCCAGCAGGCAGGGGTATGGCACAGATACGCAGTATTTT
CDR3 protein: CASRQGYGTDTQYF

D gene: TRBD1
V gene: TRBV15
J gene: TRBJ2-7
clone size: NA
CDR3 DNA: TGTGCCACCAGCAGACCCTCAAGGACAGGGAGATCCTACGAGCAGTACTTC
CDR3 protein: CATSRPSRTGRSYEQYF

D gene: TRBD2
V gene: TRBV2
J gene: TRBJ2-1
clone size: NA
CDR3 DNA: TGTGCCAGCAACCGGGGGGGGGACAATTACAATGAGCAGTTCTTC
CDR3 protein: CASNRGGDNYNEQFF

D gene: NA
V gene: TRBV19
J gene: TRBJ1-2
clone size: NA
CDR3 DNA: TGTGCCAGTAGTATAGATCACCGGTCCTATGGCTACACCTTC
CDR3 protein: CASSIDHRSYGYTF